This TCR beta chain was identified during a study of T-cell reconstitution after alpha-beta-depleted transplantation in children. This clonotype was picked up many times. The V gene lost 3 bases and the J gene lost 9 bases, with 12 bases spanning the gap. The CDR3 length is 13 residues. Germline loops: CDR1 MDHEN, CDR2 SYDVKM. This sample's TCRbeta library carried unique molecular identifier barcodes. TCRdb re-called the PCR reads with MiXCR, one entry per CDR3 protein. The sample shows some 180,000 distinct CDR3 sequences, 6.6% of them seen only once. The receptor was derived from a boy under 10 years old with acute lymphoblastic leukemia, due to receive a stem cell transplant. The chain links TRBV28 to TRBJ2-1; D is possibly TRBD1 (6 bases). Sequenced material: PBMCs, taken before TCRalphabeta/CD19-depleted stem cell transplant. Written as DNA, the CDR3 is TGTGCCAGCAGTTTTGGCAGGGGAAGTGAGCAGTTCTTC. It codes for CASSFGRGSEQFF.